The entry below describes one T cell receptor (beta chain). The sample originates from a study of blood T cell repertoires in COVID-19. The overall study: The United States, Italy and Spain were the sources of the acute and convalescent COVID-19 samples. PBMCs, B-cell-depleted T cells, or T cells provided the cDNA or gDNA that made up the material.

Authors' data handling: Nucleated cell number was recorded as an estimate derived from reference gene primer amplification. The method was immunoSEQ multiplex PCR; TCRdb's version includes in-frame clones alone and lacks a portion of them. V, J and clone size are taken as reported in that table, and D and trimming were inferred from the DNA itself. The sample contains 150,000 to 180,000 clones, around 90% of which appear only once. The clonotype originates from a man aged 50-59 years with acute or convalescent COVID-19. The sequenced sample consisted of peripheral blood.

The CDR3 protein is CASSTYPRGGEKLFF. CDR3 DNA sequence: TGTGCCAGCAGCACCTACCCGAGGGGGGGGGAAAAACTGTTTTTT. The rearrangement links TRBV13 to TRBJ1-4; D is possibly TRBD1 (6 bases). The CDR3 loop spans 15 amino acids. V was cut by 5 bases and J by 8 bases, with 18 bases left in between. Germline lookup yields CDR1 PRHDT and CDR2 FYEKMQ (reference sequence).